A single TCR beta chain is shown here with its context. This entry comes from a study of T cell changes during pregnancy in multiple sclerosis. Assay used: immunoSEQ multiplex PCR; TCRdb lists only in-frame clones, some missing. The sample comprises approximately 41,000 clones, around 93% of which are singletons, and 0.39% rests with the top ten. CDR1 and CDR2 from the germline V gene are MGHRA and YSYEKL. Deletions cut 4 bases from V and 1 base from J, with 10 bases between. The CDR3 extends over 14 amino acids. This TCR derives from a female donor with multiple sclerosis, enrolled in a pregnancy study. The source was CD4+ T cells from peripheral blood mononuclear cells, collected in the second trimester of pregnancy. The J gene is TRBJ1-1, the V gene TRBV4-1, with a possible D match to TRBD1 (5 bases). For the CDR3, the DNA is TGCGCCAGCAGCCCTCCTGACAGGAACACTGAAGCTTTCTTT. Translated: CASSPPDRNTEAFF.